The 24 T cell receptor beta chains listed next were all sequenced from one sample in a study of shared clonotypes between healthy human individuals. Some clones are missing from TCRdb's copy, which holds only in-frame ones; the method was immunoSEQ multiplex PCR. The repertoire holds more than 900,000 clones, around 82% seen once, with 0.5% to 0.65% in the top ten. Sequences were obtained from memory CD4+ T cells from PBMCs. Subset: CD45RA-negative fraction. These TCRs come from a man younger than 35 in good health. Some clones in this sample may be carry-over from other donors' samples.

A single count supports this clone. The chain uses TRBV14 and TRBJ2-3; TRBD1 aligns across 8 bases. Germline CDR1 is SGHDN and CDR2 is FVKESK. V lost 0 bases, J lost 5 bases, and 4 bases stayed unmatched. This CDR3 is 15 amino acids long. CDR3 DNA: TGTGCCAGCAGCCAAGATCTAGGGACAGGAGATACGCAGTATTTT. This gives the protein CASSQDLGTGDTQYF.

The gene calls are TRBV5-1 and TRBJ2-5, with TRBD2 as a possible D gene (5 bases). The CDR3 length is 13 residues. The ends were cut back, 2 bases at V and 5 bases at J, with 10 bases in the middle. Per germline, CDR1 SGHRS and CDR2 YFSETQ. CDR3 sequence: CASSFEWEETQYF. The CDR3 region has the DNA TGCGCCAGCAGCTTTGAGTGGGAGGAGACCCAGTACTTC.

This clone was observed a single time. The V gene is TRBV7-2, the J gene TRBJ1-4; no reliable D call. This CDR3 has 16 amino acids. Germline CDR1 SGHTA, CDR2 FQGNSA. V was cut by 5 bases and J by 0 bases, with 13 bases left in between. CDR3 nucleotide sequence: TGTGCCAGCAGCGCCCACCGAAGGGCAACTAATGAAAAACTGTTTTTT. Translating gives CASSAHRRATNEKLFF.

The chain combines TRBV15 with TRBJ2-7, with 7 bases fitting TRBD1. V gave up 1 base and J gave up 6 bases; unmatched junction bases: 9. Germline lookup yields CDR1 LNHNV and CDR2 YYDKDF (reference sequence). This CDR3 has 15 residues. Here the CDR3 DNA reads TGTGCCACCAGCAGAGCCCTCCCGACAGGGTTCGAGCAGTACTTC. This encodes CATSRALPTGFEQYF.

The chain employs TRBV29-1 and TRBJ2-2, with D perhaps matching TRBD1 (6 bases). Germline lookup yields CDR1 SQVTM and CDR2 ANQGSEA. This CDR3 comprises 14 residues. V was pared by 2 bases and J by 5 bases, with 12 bases between. The CDR3 spells CSVETGKGTGELFF. CDR3 DNA sequence: TGCAGCGTTGAAACAGGGAAGGGAACCGGGGAGCTGTTTTTT.

The J gene is TRBJ1-4, the V gene TRBV2; no firm D call. This CDR3 has 15 amino acids. Germline values: CDR1 SNHLY, CDR2 FYNNEI. Trimming shortened V by 4 bases and J by 8 bases, and 17 bases separated the two germline ends. CDR3: CASSGIEEDLEKLFF. The DNA for the CDR3 is TGTGCCAGCAGTGGAATCGAGGAGGACTTAGAAAAACTGTTTTTT.

Of note for this clone: A much larger clone sits a single nucleotide away, making a read error possible. This chain joins TRBV28 and TRBJ2-7; TRBD1 is a possible D gene (6 bases). V was trimmed by 7 bases and J by 2 bases, leaving 12 bases between them. CDR1 MDHEN and CDR2 SYDVKM come from the germline V gene. The CDR3 totals 13 residues. The CDR3 sequence: CASTVDRAYEQYF. CDR3 nucleotides: TGTGCCAGCACCGTGGACAGAGCCTACGAGCAGTACTTC.

V is TRBV5-1 and J is TRBJ1-1, with D unclear. V lost 4 bases and J lost 1, with 17 bases in between. The CDR3 totals 16 residues. In germline, CDR1 is SGHRS, CDR2 YFSETQ. This CDR3 is CASSPGPWAGNTEAFF. Here the CDR3 DNA reads TGCGCCAGCAGCCCCGGTCCCTGGGCTGGGAACACTGAAGCTTTCTTT.

The chain employs TRBV4-2 and TRBJ2-3; D is unclear. V dropped 0 bases and J dropped 0 bases, with 13 bases sitting between them. The CDR3 runs to 17 residues. CDR1 LGHNA and CDR2 YNFKEQ come from the germline V gene. The CDR3 loop is CASSQESLTISTDTQYF. The CDR3 bases are TGTGCCAGCAGCCAAGAATCGCTAACTATAAGCACAGATACGCAGTATTTT.

The genes are TRBV5-1 and TRBJ2-7; tentatively, D is TRBD1 (6 bases). The V gene lost 4 bases and the J gene lost 7 bases, with 21 bases spanning the gap. CDR3 size: 15 residues. Germline lookup yields CDR1 SGHRS and CDR2 YFSETQ. The CDR3 spells CASSLTGGYLQEQYF. The CDR3 coding sequence is TGCGCCAGCAGCCTGACAGGCGGATACCTACAGGAGCAGTACTTC.

This chain joins TRBV2 and TRBJ1-2; TRBD1 matches at 9 bases. The CDR3 spans 13 residues. In germline, CDR1 is SNHLY, CDR2 FYNNEI. Trimming cost V 5 bases and J 8 bases; bases outside gene matches: 6. This chain's CDR3 is CASSIQGAEGYTF. CDR3 nucleotides: TGTGCCAGCAGTATACAGGGGGCAGAAGGCTACACCTTC.

This chain links TRBV28 with TRBJ1-2; D remains unclear. The CDR3 contains 13 residues. Germline assignment: CDR1 MDHEN and CDR2 SYDVKM. The V end was cut by 6 bases, the J end by 2 bases, with 10 bases between. The CDR3 sequence is CASRSTPNYGYTF. CDR3 coding DNA: TGTGCCAGCAGATCGACACCAAACTATGGCTACACCTTC.

On this clone itself: The junction departs from germline at one end; a sequencing error may be responsible. This chain joins TRBV5-4 and TRBJ1-4; D might be TRBD1 (5 bases). The germline CDR1 and CDR2 sequences are SGHNT and YYREEE (reference sequence). This CDR3 comprises 16 residues. The CDR3 sequence is CASSPGLTGLNENLFF. In DNA, the CDR3 is TGTGCCAGCAGTCCCGGACTTACAGGCCTAAATGAAAACCTGTTTTTT. The whole variable domain, filled in from reference TRBV5-4 and TRBJ1-4, reads ETGVTQSPTHLIKTRGQQVTLRCSSQSGHNTVSWYQQALGQGPQFIFQYYREEENGRGNFPPRFSGLQFPNYSSELNVNALELDDSALYLCASSPGLTGLNENLFFGSGTQLSVL.

The rearrangement uses TRBV10-3 and TRBJ2-5; the D gene could be TRBD1 or TRBD2 (5 bases each). There are 15 residues in the CDR3. V dropped 4 bases and J dropped 3 bases, with 15 bases sitting between them. Germline V gene sequence: CDR1 ENHRY, CDR2 SYGVKD. The CDR3 DNA is TGTGCCATCAGTGGAAGAGGCCTGGGGGAAGAGACCCAGTACTTC. It specifies CAISGRGLGEETQYF.

The chain recombines TRBV11-1 with TRBJ2-7, with 13 bases aligning to TRBD2. V lost 4 bases and J lost 1; bases outside the gene matches: 7. This CDR3 has 17 residues. CDR1 SGHAT and CDR2 FQDESV come from the germline V gene (reference sequence). The CDR3 loop is CASSSRGLAGISYEQYF. The CDR3 DNA reads TGTGCCAGCAGCTCAAGGGGACTAGCGGGAATTTCCTACGAGCAGTACTTC.

The chain links TRBV28 to TRBJ1-4; 7 nucleotides line up with TRBD1. Trimming cost V 5 bases and J 10 bases; bases outside gene matches: 13. Germline V gene sequence: CDR1 MDHEN, CDR2 SYDVKM. The CDR3 runs 15 residues. CDR3 in amino acids: CASSPGRGGTGKLFF. The CDR3 DNA is TGTGCCAGCAGTCCCGGTAGAGGGGGCACGGGAAAACTGTTTTTT.

For this clone: Additional DNA sequences in this sample encode the identical CDR3. This chain joins TRBV28 and TRBJ1-2; D remains unclear. The CDR3 runs to 11 residues. CDR1 and CDR2 from the germline V gene are MDHEN and SYDVKM. V lost 5 bases and J 2 bases, leaving 3 bases between the germline ends. The DNA for the CDR3 is TGTGCCAGCAGTGTCAACTATGGCTACACCTTC. This encodes CASSVNYGYTF.

This clone showed up many times. V gene TRBV2 combines with J gene TRBJ2-1, with 10 positions matching TRBD2. J gave up 4 bases and V 6 bases, and 9 bases lay outside the gene matches. CDR1 and CDR2 from the germline V gene are SNHLY and FYNNEI. The CDR3 loop spans 16 amino acids. In nucleotides, the CDR3 is TGTGCCAGCAGCTATCGGGTAGCGGGAGGATACAATGAGCAGTTCTTC. It is translated as CASSYRVAGGYNEQFF.

This rearrangement joins TRBV21-1 to TRBJ2-5; TRBD1 is the table's D call and was not checked against the DNA. TRBV21-1 is a pseudogene. The CDR3 length is 16 residues. The CDR3 protein is CASSKGQGQYQETQYF. In DNA, the CDR3 is TGTGCCAGCAGCAAGGGGCAGGGCCAGTACCAAGAGACCCAGTACTTC.

This clone was seen a few times. The chain links TRBV5-1 to TRBJ1-2; D is undetermined. CDR3 length: 13 residues. The V gene's germline CDR1 is SGHRS and CDR2 YFSETQ. Trimming cost V 3 bases and J 2 bases, with 8 bases left between them. For the CDR3, the DNA is TGCGCCAGCAGCTCCGGACGGAACTATGGCTACACCTTC. This translates into CASSSGRNYGYTF.

This clone was recorded only once. At the DNA level, this CDR3 is encoded by other sequences in the same sample as well. The chain employs TRBV7-2 and TRBJ2-7, with D unresolved. V gave up 1 base and J gave up 3 bases, with 7 bases separating them. The germline gives CDR1 SGHTA, CDR2 FQGNSA. The CDR3 runs 13 residues. The CDR3 reads CASSLGGGYEQYF. The CDR3 nucleotides read TGTGCCAGCAGCTTAGGTGGCGGCTACGAGCAGTACTTC.

The chain couples TRBV2 to TRBJ2-3, with 7 bases aligning to TRBD2. Germline V gene data show CDR1 as SNHLY and CDR2 as FYNNEI. V shed 5 bases and J 1 base; nucleotides not matched to a gene: 9. This CDR3 spans 16 amino acids. CDR3 bases: TGTGCCAGCAGTCCTGACGGGACTAAGGGCACAGATACGCAGTATTTT. This sequence encodes CASSPDGTKGTDTQYF. The full variable domain, with the rest looked up from reference TRBV2 and TRBJ2-3, is EPEVTQTPSHQVTQMGQEVILRCVPISNHLYFYWYRQILGQKVEFLVSFYNNEISEKSEIFDDQFSVERPDGSNFTLKIRSTKLEDSAMYFCASSPDGTKGTDTQYFGPGTRLTVL.

Note on this clone: A read error may explain this, as a much larger clone is one base away. In the same sample, other DNA sequences code for this CDR3. V gene TRBV6-5 combines with J gene TRBJ2-7, with D perhaps TRBD1 or TRBD2 (5 bases each). V shed 6 bases and J shed 7 bases, with 16 bases lying between them. This CDR3 has 13 amino acids. Per the germline V gene, CDR1 is MNHEY and CDR2 is SVGAGI. The CDR3 reads CASRTGARAEQYF. CDR3 bases: TGTGCCAGCAGAACCGGGGCCCGAGCTGAGCAGTACTTC.

This clone was counted ten times or more. This chain connects TRBV7-9 to TRBJ2-1; 10 nucleotides align to TRBD2. The V and J ends lost 3 bases and 12 bases, in that order; junction bases with no gene match: 11. CDR1 SEHNR and CDR2 FQNEAQ come from the germline V gene (reference sequence). This CDR3 contains 15 residues. The CDR3 protein is CASSFQAGGPLVQFF. The CDR3 nucleotides are TGTGCCAGCAGCTTCCAAGCGGGAGGGCCTCTGGTGCAGTTCTTC.